A selection of T cell receptor beta chains follows, all from one sample in a study of blood T cells in healthy people across ages. Each CDR3 protein gets one entry after TCRdb re-called the 5' RACE reads with MiXCR. Here the sample spans 890,000 or so distinct CDR3 sequences, approximately 67% being singletons. Sequencing input: blood. The receptor source for this set is a man aged 25 to 40 in good health. The CDR3 runs from the conserved cysteine through the conserved F or W. Each record gives: D gene, clone size, J gene, V gene, CDR3 DNA, CDR3 protein. A D gene is named only where the DNA matches it firmly. The size of a clone is reported for some rows only, either as once, few or many, or as a class for expanded clones.

.,.,TRBJ2-7,TRBV4-1,TGCGCCAGCAGCCAAGATTTGGGCAGGGTCTCGGCCGAGCAGTACTTC,CASSQDLGRVSAEQYF
.,.,TRBJ2-5,TRBV5-4,TGTGCCAGCAGCTTTAACTGGGAAGAGACCCAGTACTTC,CASSFNWEETQYF
.,few,TRBJ2-4,TRBV4-1,TGCGCCAGCAGCCAAGGATCCCGCCTAGCCAAAAACATTCAGTACTTC,CASSQGSRLAKNIQYF
TRBD2,.,TRBJ2-7,TRBV6-2/TRBV6-3,TGTGCCAGCAGCTCGGCTAGCGGGTCTTTCTACGAGCAGTACTTC,CASSSASGSFYEQYF
.,.,TRBJ2-1,TRBV9,TGTGCCAGCAGCGTAGGGTCGGATGAGCAGTTCTTC,CASSVGSDEQFF
TRBD2,.,TRBJ2-1,TRBV25-1,TGTGCCAGCAGTGAATGGGAAGCGGGGGAATACAATGAGCAGTTCTTC,CASSEWEAGEYNEQFF
.,.,TRBJ2-7,TRBV29-1,TGCAGCGTTGAAGTCCCCAGGATCACCTACGAGCAGTACTTC,CSVEVPRITYEQYF
TRBD1,few,TRBJ2-7,TRBV29-1,TGCAGCGTTGGGGGGACAGGGCCTTGGGAGCAGTACTTC,CSVGGTGPWEQYF
.,.,TRBJ2-1,TRBV3-1,TGTGCCAGCAGCCAAAATTGGCAGGAGCAGTTCTTC,CASSQNWQEQFF
.,.,TRBJ1-1,TRBV12-3/TRBV12-4,TGTGCCAGCACCCTGGACAGGAACACTGAAGCTTTCTTT,CASTLDRNTEAFF
TRBD1,few,TRBJ2-1,TRBV6-1,TGTGCCAGCCTCCCGTCGAGTTGGGACAGGGCCTACAATGAGCAGTTCTTC,CASLPSSWDRAYNEQFF
TRBD1,few,TRBJ2-7,TRBV7-3,TGTGCCAGCAGTCTTGACAGGGTCCACTACGAGCAGTACTTC,CASSLDRVHYEQYF
.,.,TRBJ2-1,TRBV20-1,TGCAGTGCTAGAGATCCTGGGCAGTTCTTC,CSARDPGQFF
.,.,TRBJ2-6,TRBV15,TGTGCCACCAGCAGAGGGAAGTCGGGGGCCAACGTCCTGACTTTC,CATSRGKSGANVLTF
.,few,TRBJ1-2,TRBV12-3/TRBV12-4,TGTGCCAGCAGTTTTACCGGGGGCGCGCACTATGGCTACACCTTC,CASSFTGGAHYGYTF